The following is a T cell receptor beta chain sequence with its context. Other DNA variants within this sample encode the same CDR3. The sample comes from a study of shared clonotypes between healthy human individuals. The CDR3 is made up of 12 amino acids. In germline, CDR1 is SQVTM, CDR2 ANQGSEA. The V gene lost 1 base and the J gene lost 4 bases, with 5 bases spanning the gap. As defined, naive CD8 cells were CD45RO-negative and positively selected for CCR7, with terminally differentiated effector memory CD45RA+ cells excluded. Sequencing was performed with immunoSEQ multiplex PCR; in TCRdb, only in-frame clones are kept and a portion is missing. The sample gives a few million clones, 93% of which show up once; under 2% is in the top ten.

Sequenced: naive CD8+ T cells from PBMCs. The sequence was obtained from a man aged 18 to 29 in good health. Some clones in this sample may be carry-over from other donors' samples. The chain joins TRBV29-1 to TRBJ2-1; D ambiguous. CDR3 sequence reads: CSVEGQYNEQFF. The CDR3 DNA reads as TGCAGCGTTGAAGGGCAGTACAATGAGCAGTTCTTC.